What follows describes a single T cell receptor (beta chain). Antigen: not known. CDR1 is KGHDR, CDR2 SFDVKD, per germline. V shed 3 bases and J shed 1 base, with 12 bases lying between them. The CDR3 extends over 16 amino acids. This entry is derived from a study of T-cell memory formation after mild COVID-19. Study-wide findings and caveats: Memory cells collected pre-infection included some clones that later responded, suggesting cross-reactive memory joined. Clones shrinking from day 15 to 85 showed even CD4/CD8 mixes; later expanders tilted CD4+.

cDNA libraries for TCR alpha and TCR beta, carrying sample barcodes and UMIs, came from 5'RACE with constant-segment primers. TCRdb ran MiXCR on the 5' RACE reads and lists one entry per CDR3 protein. The table shows 250,000 to 350,000 distinct CDR3 sequences, with roughly 21% occurring only once. The sequencing sample was made of PBMCs or a T cell subset sorted from them (not recorded which). The rearrangement uses TRBV24-1 and TRBJ2-1; tentative D call: TRBD2 (7 bases). The source of this sequence is a man aged 18 to 30 who had mild COVID-19 (a few samples of this study predate the infection). Cell type and time point are not known. The CDR3 region has the DNA TGTGCCACCAGTGATCCGGGGGGCTTATCCTACAATGAGCAGTTCTTC. Translating gives CATSDPGGLSYNEQFF.